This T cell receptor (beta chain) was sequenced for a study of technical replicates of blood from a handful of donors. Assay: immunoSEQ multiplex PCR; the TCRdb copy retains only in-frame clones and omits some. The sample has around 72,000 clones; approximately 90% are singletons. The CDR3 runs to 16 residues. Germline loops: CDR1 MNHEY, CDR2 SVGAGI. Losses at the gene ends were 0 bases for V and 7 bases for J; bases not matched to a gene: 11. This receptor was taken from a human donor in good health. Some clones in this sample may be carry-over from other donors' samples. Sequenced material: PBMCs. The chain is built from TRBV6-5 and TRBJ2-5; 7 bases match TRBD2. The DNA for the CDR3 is TGTGCCAGCAGTTACTCTTCCAGCGGGGCTCAGAGGACCCAGTACTTC. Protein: CASSYSSSGAQRTQYF.